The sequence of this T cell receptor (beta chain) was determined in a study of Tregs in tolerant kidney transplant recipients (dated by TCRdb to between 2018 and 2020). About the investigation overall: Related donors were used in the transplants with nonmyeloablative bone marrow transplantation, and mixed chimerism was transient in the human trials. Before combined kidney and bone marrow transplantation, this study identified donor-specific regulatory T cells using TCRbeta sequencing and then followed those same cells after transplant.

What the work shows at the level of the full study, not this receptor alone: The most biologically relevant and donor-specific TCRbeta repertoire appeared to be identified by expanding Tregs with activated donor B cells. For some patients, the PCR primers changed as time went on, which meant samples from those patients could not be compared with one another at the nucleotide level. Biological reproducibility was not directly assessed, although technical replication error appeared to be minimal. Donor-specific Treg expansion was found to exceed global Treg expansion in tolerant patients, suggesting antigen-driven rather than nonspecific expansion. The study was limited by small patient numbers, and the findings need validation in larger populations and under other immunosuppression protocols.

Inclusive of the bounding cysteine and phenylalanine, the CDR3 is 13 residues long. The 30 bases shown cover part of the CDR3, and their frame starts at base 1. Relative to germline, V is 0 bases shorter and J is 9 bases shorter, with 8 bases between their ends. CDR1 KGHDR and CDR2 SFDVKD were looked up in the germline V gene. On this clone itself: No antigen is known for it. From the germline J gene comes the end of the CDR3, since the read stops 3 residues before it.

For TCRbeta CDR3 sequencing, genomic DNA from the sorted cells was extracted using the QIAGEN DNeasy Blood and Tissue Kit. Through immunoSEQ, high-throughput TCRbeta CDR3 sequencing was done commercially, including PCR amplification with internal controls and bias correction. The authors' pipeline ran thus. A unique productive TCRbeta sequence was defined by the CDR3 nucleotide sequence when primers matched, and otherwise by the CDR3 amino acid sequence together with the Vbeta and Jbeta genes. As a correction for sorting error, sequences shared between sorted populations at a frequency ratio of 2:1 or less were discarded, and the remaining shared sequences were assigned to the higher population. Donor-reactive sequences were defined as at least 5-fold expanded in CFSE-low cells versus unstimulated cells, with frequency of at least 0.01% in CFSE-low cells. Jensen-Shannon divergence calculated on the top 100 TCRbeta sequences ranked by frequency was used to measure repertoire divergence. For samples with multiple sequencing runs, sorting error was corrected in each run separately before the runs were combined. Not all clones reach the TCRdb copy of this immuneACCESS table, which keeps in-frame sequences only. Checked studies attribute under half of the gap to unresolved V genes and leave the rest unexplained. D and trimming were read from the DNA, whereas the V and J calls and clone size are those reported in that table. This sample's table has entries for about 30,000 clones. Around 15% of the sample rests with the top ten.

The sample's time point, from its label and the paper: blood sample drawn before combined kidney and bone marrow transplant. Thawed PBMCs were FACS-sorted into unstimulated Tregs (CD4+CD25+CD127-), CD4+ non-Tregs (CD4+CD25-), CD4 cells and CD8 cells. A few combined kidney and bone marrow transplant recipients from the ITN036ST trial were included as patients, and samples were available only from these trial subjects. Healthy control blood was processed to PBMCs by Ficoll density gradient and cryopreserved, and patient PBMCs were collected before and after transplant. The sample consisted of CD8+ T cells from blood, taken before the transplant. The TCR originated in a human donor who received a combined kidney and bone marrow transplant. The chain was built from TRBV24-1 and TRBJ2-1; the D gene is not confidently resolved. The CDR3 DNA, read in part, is TGTGCCACCAGTGATTTGCCAGAAGGTGAG. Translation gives CATSDLPEGE. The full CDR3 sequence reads CATSDLPEGEQFF.